This entry is about one TCR beta chain. As to treatment: 15 to 20 received Ad26.COV2.S at low or high dose, single or two shots; about five received placebo; per-sample allocation not given. Samples were taken on day 63 after the first vaccine or placebo injection. The data derive from a study of Ad26.COV2.S vaccination and SARS-CoV-2 variants. Sequencing was performed with immunoSEQ multiplex PCR; in TCRdb, only in-frame clones are kept and a portion is missing. Among 300,000 to 400,000 clones listed, around 87% were seen once. The CDR3 runs to 12 residues. Trimming shortened V by 2 bases and J by 7 bases, and 8 bases separated the two germline ends. CDR1 MNHEY and CDR2 SVGAGI come from the germline V gene.

The chain employs TRBV6-5 and TRBJ1-2; no definite D call. This clonotype was sampled from a person aged 18-65 years who received the Ad26.COV2.S COVID-19 vaccine or a placebo. Sequencing was performed on peripheral blood, taken in a trial of Ad26.COV2.S vaccine versus placebo. The CDR3 region is CASSYLGSGYTF. CDR3 DNA: TGTGCCAGCAGTTACCTGGGTTCTGGCTACACCTTC.